This record concerns one T cell receptor (beta chain) sequence. Its antigen remains undetermined. Per-nucleotide qualities are absent, and no much larger clonotype sits a single base away. The data were obtained in a study of blood T cell repertoires in COVID-19 (dated by TCRdb to the early 2020s). General notes on the study: Collaborator samples came from the United States, Italy and Spain and covered acute and convalescent phases of COVID-19. The repertoires were released in a freely available public database intended as a resource for research on the immune response to SARS-CoV-2. The samples were drawn from the first 160 participants of the ongoing ImmuneRACE study and from over a thousand subjects provided by 6 global collaborators. Sample metadata almost always included a de-identified subject ID, COVID-19 status, age in years and sex. The material from the prospective study consisted of cDNA or gDNA derived from T cells, B-cell-depleted T cells, or PBMCs. HLA class I and class II types, where available, came from metadata supplied by the sample provider rather than from assay-based typing. Subjects who had been exposed to COVID-19, were actively infected with it, or had recovered from it provided the deeply sampled blood TCRbeta repertoires that made up the dataset.

The collaborating institutions used their own protocols to collect whole blood in K2EDTA tubes. For TCRbeta analysis, collaborators shipped samples as frozen whole blood, isolated PBMCs, or DNA extracted from either of those sample types. TCRbeta CDR3 regions were amplified from genomic DNA by means of the immunoSEQ Assay, a bias-controlled multiplex PCR. Per the source publication's procedure: Nucleated cell counts per sample were estimated from amplification of reference gene primers within the assay. To quantify the absolute abundance of each unique TCRbeta CDR3 rearrangement, sequence reads were collapsed and filtered. For each sample, productive Simpson clonality was calculated by taking the square root of Simpson's diversity index across productive rearrangements. TCRdb stores this immuneACCESS table with in-frame sequences only. Part of the clones is absent; in the studies checked, under half of the shortfall reflects unresolved V genes, and no reason is known for the rest. That table furnishes V, J and clone size, whereas the DNA furnished D and trimming. The sample yields 210,000 or so clones; around four fifths were counted once. The top ten hold under 3% of the sample.

Here is what the overall study found, with its caveats: The amount of clinical and demographic metadata varied by source and participant and was provided uncurated.

The cysteine opens and the phenylalanine closes a CDR3 of 19 amino acids. The read is trimmed to its CDR3 DNA, 57 bases read in frame from base 1. The germline V end is reduced by 2 bases and the J end by 0 bases; junction bases left unmatched: 9. The germline V gene sets CDR1 to KGHDR and CDR2 to SFDVKD. This clonotype originated in a man aged 50-59 years with active or convalescent COVID-19. The sequenced material came from peripheral blood. The V and J genes are TRBV24-1 and TRBJ2-1, with 10 bases in between that match TRBD2. For the CDR3, the sequence is CATSDSPGLATSSYNEQFF. The DNA is TGTGCCACCAGTGATTCCCCGGGACTAGCGACTAGCTCCTACAATGAGCAGTTCTTC.